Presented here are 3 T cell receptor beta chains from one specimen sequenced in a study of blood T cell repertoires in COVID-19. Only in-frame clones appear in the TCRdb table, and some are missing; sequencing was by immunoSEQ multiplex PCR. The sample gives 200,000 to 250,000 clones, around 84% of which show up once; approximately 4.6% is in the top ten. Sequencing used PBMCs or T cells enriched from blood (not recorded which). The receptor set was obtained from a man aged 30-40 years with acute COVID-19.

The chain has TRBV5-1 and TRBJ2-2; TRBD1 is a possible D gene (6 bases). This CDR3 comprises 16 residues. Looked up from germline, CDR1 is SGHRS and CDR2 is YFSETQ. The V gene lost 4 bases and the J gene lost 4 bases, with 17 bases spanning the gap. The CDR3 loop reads CASSTRQVSGTGELFF. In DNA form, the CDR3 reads TGCGCCAGCAGCACCAGACAGGTTTCGGGCACCGGGGAGCTGTTTTTT.

The CDR3 nucleotides are TGTGCCAGCAGTGAAGGGTTCGTCGGCTCTGGAAACACCATATATTTT. This encodes CASSEGFVGSGNTIYF. The J gene is TRBJ1-3, the V gene TRBV6-1, with no clear D. This CDR3 region has 16 residues. V gave up 1 base and J gave up 0 bases, with 10 bases separating them. Germline CDR1 MNHNS, CDR2 SASEGT.

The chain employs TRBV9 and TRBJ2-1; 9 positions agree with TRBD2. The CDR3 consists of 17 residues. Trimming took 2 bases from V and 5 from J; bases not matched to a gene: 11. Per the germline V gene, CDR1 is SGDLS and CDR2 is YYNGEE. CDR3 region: CASSVPTRAGGHNEQFF. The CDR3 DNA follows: TGTGCCAGCAGCGTCCCGACCCGGGCGGGGGGGCACAATGAGCAGTTCTTC.